Following are 20 T cell receptor beta chains from one sample sequenced in a study of blood T cell repertoires in COVID-19. The assay was immunoSEQ multiplex PCR, and TCRdb's table has in-frame clones only and misses some. The table records approximately 70,000 clones, 87% of them present only once. The sequencing input was peripheral blood. These receptors originate from a woman between 45 and 60 years old with COVID-19, enrolled during active disease.

The chain carries TRBV19 and TRBJ2-5; 11 bases match TRBD2. The CDR3 consists of 16 residues. The germline CDR1 and CDR2 sequences are LNHDA and SQIVND (reference sequence). After removal of 3 bases from V and 5 bases from J, the junction contained 8 bases not matched to a gene. This CDR3 is CASSIELAGGRETQYF. DNA of the CDR3: TGTGCCAGTAGTATTGAGCTAGCGGGAGGACGTGAGACCCAGTACTTC.

V is TRBV13 and J is TRBJ2-2; TRBD2 matches 10 bases. The CDR3 runs 16 residues. In germline, CDR1 is PRHDT, CDR2 FYEKMQ (reference sequence). V lost 7 bases, J lost 9 bases, and 14 bases stayed unmatched. The CDR3 sequence: CASTPLASGSRRELFF. The CDR3 DNA reads as TGTGCCAGCACCCCCCTGGCTAGCGGGAGCAGGCGGGAGCTGTTTTTT.

V usage is TRBV2 and J usage is TRBJ1-2; TRBD1 agrees at 7 bases. This CDR3 is built from 14 residues. V gave up 4 bases and J gave up 4 bases; unmatched junction bases: 6. CDR1 and CDR2 (germline): SNHLY, FYNNEI. The CDR3 sequence: CASSGAEGAYGYTF. CDR3 nucleotides: TGTGCCAGCAGTGGCGCAGAGGGGGCCTATGGCTACACCTTC.

There are a few counts of this clone. The chain joins TRBV7-2 to TRBJ2-2, with 7 bases that match TRBD2. CDR3 length: 15 residues. With V trimmed by 0 bases and J by 4 bases, 2 bases remained unmatched. Germline assignment: CDR1 SGHTA and CDR2 FQGNSA. CDR3 DNA sequence: TGTGCCAGCAGCTTAGCTAGCGGGCTCACCGGGGAGCTGTTTTTT. This gives the protein CASSLASGLTGELFF.

The V and J genes are TRBV4-2 and TRBJ2-2, with 9 bases identical to TRBD2. The CDR3 extends over 17 amino acids. Germline V gives CDR1 LGHNA, CDR2 YNFKEQ. V dropped 0 bases and J dropped 5; count of bases not matched to a gene: 7. CDR3 nucleotide sequence: TGTGCCAGCAGCCAAGATCGGGCGGGAGGGCCTACCGGGGAGCTGTTTTTT. Encoded protein: CASSQDRAGGPTGELFF.

This chain connects TRBV4-2 to TRBJ2-3; TRBD2 matches 10 bases. The CDR3 runs 16 residues. Germline V CDR1 and CDR2: LGHNA, YNFKEQ. Losses at the gene ends were 3 bases for V and 4 bases for J; bases not matched to a gene: 7. The CDR3 nucleotides read TGTGCCAGCAGCCAGAGCGGGAGGGCCGGGGCAGATACGCAGTATTTT. The encoded protein is CASSQSGRAGADTQYF.

The gene calls are TRBV5-5 and TRBJ1-2, with 9 bases fitting TRBD1. V lost 0 bases and J lost 4; bases outside the gene matches: 7. Per germline, CDR1 SGHKS and CDR2 YYEKEE (reference sequence). The CDR3 runs to 16 residues. The CDR3 reads CASSLEGTGRTYGYTF. Written as DNA, the CDR3 is TGTGCCAGCAGCTTGGAGGGGACAGGGCGGACCTATGGCTACACCTTC. The whole variable domain, filled in from reference TRBV5-5 and TRBJ1-2, reads DAGVTQSPTHLIKTRGQQVTLRCSPISGHKSVSWYQQVLGQGPQFIFQYYEKEERGRGNFPDRFSARQFPNYSSELNVNALLLGDSALYLCASSLEGTGRTYGYTFGSGTRLTVV.

The chain recombines TRBV20-1 with TRBJ2-1; TRBD2 matches at 7 bases. The trim removed 3 bases at V and 8 bases at J, leaving 7 bases unmatched. The CDR3 extends over 13 amino acids. From germline, CDR1 is DFQATT and CDR2 SNEGSKA (reference sequence). In DNA, the CDR3 is TGCAGTGCTAGTCTCCTAGCGGATGATGAGCAGTTCTTC. This sequence encodes CSASLLADDEQFF.

CDR3 sequence (DNA): TGTGCCAGCAGCTTAGGTGGAGTACCCTACGAGCAGTACTTC. This codes for CASSLGGVPYEQYF. This chain uses TRBV7-8 with TRBJ2-7; D unclear. CDR3 size: 14 residues. Germline V gene data show CDR1 as SGHVS and CDR2 as FQNEAQ. Trimming took off 1 base at V and 2 bases at J, with 9 bases between the two ends.

The chain employs TRBV7-3 and TRBJ2-3, with TRBD2 matching over 7 bases. The junction had 6 bases not matched to a gene; V was cut back by 3 bases and J by 3 bases. CDR1 is SGHTA and CDR2 is FQGTGA in the germline V gene. CDR3 length: 15 residues. CDR3 residues: CASSLGGRMTDTQYF. DNA for the CDR3: TGTGCCAGCAGCTTGGGCGGGAGAATGACAGATACGCAGTATTTT. The variable domain in full, completed from reference TRBV7-3 and TRBJ2-3, reads GAGVSQTPSNKVTEKGKYVELRCDPISGHTALYWYRQSLGQGPEFLIYFQGTGAADDSGLPNDRFFAVRPEGSVSTLKIQRTERGDSAVYLCASSLGGRMTDTQYFGPGTRLTVL.

The chain couples TRBV12-3 or TRBV12-4 to TRBJ1-5, with D perhaps matching TRBD1 (5 bases). CDR3 length equals 13 residues. The V end lost 1 base, the J end lost 9 bases, and 10 bases lay between the germline ends. The CDR3 sequence: CASSLVVGGPQHF. The CDR3 DNA sequence: TGTGCCAGCAGTTTAGTTGTCGGGGGGCCCCAGCATTTT.

This sequence joins TRBV7-2 and TRBJ2-7; 12 bases are shared with TRBD2. There are 18 residues in the CDR3. Germline CDR1 SGHTA, CDR2 FQGNSA. V gave up 2 bases and J gave up 7 bases; unmatched junction bases: 15. This CDR3 reads CASSLISKLAGGGHEQYF. The CDR3 bases are TGTGCCAGCAGCTTAATTTCTAAGCTAGCGGGAGGGGGGCATGAGCAGTACTTC. Full variable domain (remainder filled in from reference TRBV7-2 and TRBJ2-7): GAGVSQSPSNKVTEKGKDVELRCDPISGHTALYWYRQSLGQGLEFLIYFQGNSAPDKSGLPSDRFSAERTGGSVSTLTIQRTQQEDSAVYLCASSLISKLAGGGHEQYFGPGTRLTVT.

The J gene is TRBJ2-5, the V gene TRBV29-1; 12 positions agree with TRBD2. There are 14 residues in the CDR3. The trim removed 4 bases at V and 1 base at J, leaving 1 base unmatched. Germline lookup yields CDR1 SQVTM and CDR2 ANQGSEA. CDR3: CSVGLAGVQETQYF. CDR3 sequence (DNA): TGCAGCGTTGGACTAGCGGGAGTCCAAGAGACCCAGTACTTC.

The chain uses TRBV7-3 and TRBJ2-1; weak D call: TRBD2 (6 bases). The CDR3 has 15 residues. Between the trimmed V and J ends, which lost 5 bases and 2 bases, there was a span of 13 bases. Germline V gene sequence: CDR1 SGHTA, CDR2 FQGTGA. CDR3 sequence (DNA): TGTGCCAGCAGCCTCGCGGGAAACCCCTACAATGAGCAGTTCTTC. Its translation is CASSLAGNPYNEQFF.

The chain uses TRBV30 and TRBJ1-6, with D hard to call. CDR1 is GTSNPN, CDR2 SVGIG, per germline (reference sequence). This CDR3 has 14 amino acids. The germline V and J ends were trimmed by 5 bases and 9 bases, with 17 bases remaining between them. The CDR3 reads CAWARGPEGSPLHF. Here the CDR3 DNA reads TGTGCCTGGGCCCGAGGTCCAGAGGGTTCACCCCTCCACTTT.

V usage is TRBV6-5 and J usage is TRBJ1-6, with D possibly TRBD1 on 6 matching bases. The germline V gene has CDR1 MNHEY and CDR2 SVGAGI. V dropped 5 bases and J dropped 5 bases, with 13 bases sitting between them. The CDR3 has 15 residues. The DNA for the CDR3 is TGTGCCAGCAGTCCCCTACAGGGCCATAATTCACCCCTCCACTTT. Its translation: CASSPLQGHNSPLHF.

This sequence joins TRBV6-6 and TRBJ2-1, with D perhaps matching TRBD2 (5 bases). Germline CDR1 is MNHNY and CDR2 is SVGAGI (reference sequence). V was clipped by 2 bases and J by 8 bases, with 10 bases between them. CDR3 size: 13 residues. The CDR3 DNA follows: TGTGCCAGCAGTTACCGGGGAATGGATGAGCAGTTCTTC. Its protein product is CASSYRGMDEQFF.

The rearrangement joins TRBV3-1 (or the pseudogene TRBV3-2) to TRBJ2-3, with TRBD2 matching 10 bases. Germline-derived CDR1 and CDR2 are LGHDT and YNNKEL (reference sequence). The V and J ends lost 2 bases and 4 bases, in that order; junction bases with no gene match: 3. The CDR3 spans 15 residues. The CDR3 bases are TGTGCCAGCAGCCAACTAGCGGGAGTAGCAGATACGCAGTATTTT. This gives the protein CASSQLAGVADTQYF.

The chain recombines TRBV7-9 with TRBJ2-3; 10 bases align to TRBD2. Trimming took 3 bases from V and 6 from J; bases not matched to a gene: 3. The CDR3 covers 14 residues. CDR1 SEHNR and CDR2 FQNEAQ come from the germline V gene (reference sequence). Here the CDR3 reads CASSFSGRQDTQYF. The CDR3 bases are TGTGCCAGCAGCTTTAGCGGGAGGCAGGATACGCAGTATTTT.

The chain is built from TRBV28 and TRBJ1-6; tentative D call: TRBD1 (5 bases). CDR1 and CDR2 from the germline V gene are MDHEN and SYDVKM. The length of the CDR3 is 11 residues. V lost 2 bases to trimming and J lost 13 bases, with 6 bases between them. The CDR3 loop is CASSLAGPLHF. As DNA, the CDR3 is TGTGCCAGCAGTTTAGCAGGGCCCCTCCACTTT. Using reference TRBV28 and TRBJ1-6 for the parts outside the CDR3, the full variable domain is DVKVTQSSRYLVKRTGEKVFLECVQDMDHENMFWYRQDPGLGLRLIYFSYDVKMKEKGDIPEGYSVSREKKERFSLILESASTNQTSMYLCASSLAGPLHFGNGTRLTVT.